What follows are 14 T cell receptor beta chains derived from one specimen sequenced in a study of identical twins (dated by TCRdb to the mid-2010s). The method behind the library was 5' RACE. Data came from an Illumina HiSeq 2000. The public sequencing data were trimmed at Q25 with fastp and processed into clonotypes with MiXCR by TCRdb, which kept only in-frame beta chains. Each CDR3 protein gets just one entry, which takes the most common genes and DNA from the rows behind it. This sample lists around 670,000 distinct CDR3 sequences; roughly 6% were detected once. 1.5% to 2% of the sample lies in the top ten. Sequencing was carried out using naive T cells sorted from blood. Explained via the paper, the cell subset or site label denotes: cells isolated with a human naive T-cell isolation kit. Every receptor here comes from a man aged 18 to 30 in good health.

This clonotype was found a few times. The genes are TRBV25-1 and TRBJ1-4; a weak D match, TRBD1 (5 bases). CDR1 and CDR2 from the germline V gene are MGHDK and SYGVNS. The CDR3 is 15 amino acids. V lost 2 bases to trimming and J lost 6 bases, with 13 bases between them. The chain's CDR3 is CASSEPGTVDEKLFF. CDR3 nucleotides: TGTGCCAGCAGTGAACCCGGGACTGTGGATGAAAAACTGTTTTTT.

This clonotype was detected only a few times. This chain links TRBV10-3 with TRBJ2-5; TRBD1 is a possible D gene (7 bases). Germline CDR1 and CDR2: ENHRY and SYGVKD. This CDR3 region has 15 residues. The V and J ends lost 3 bases and 6 bases respectively, with 17 bases between them. The CDR3 nucleotides are TGTGCCATCAGTGATTCCGGAGGGGGCGCAAAGACCCAGTACTTC. Amino acids: CAISDSGGGAKTQYF.

This clonotype was observed at least ten times. The chain combines TRBV12-3 or TRBV12-4 with TRBJ2-7, with a tentative D call TRBD2 (6 bases). This CDR3 region has 13 residues. V shed 7 bases and J shed 4 bases, with 14 bases lying between them. CDR3 sequence reads: CASTGGPGYEQYF. The CDR3 DNA follows: TGTGCCAGCACCGGAGGGCCCGGTTACGAGCAGTACTTC.

The sample holds many counts of this clonotype. The chain links TRBV6-5 to TRBJ1-4; D is uncertain. The CDR3 length is 15 residues. Germline assignment: CDR1 MNHEY and CDR2 SVGAGI. Deletions cut 4 bases from V and 5 bases from J, with 14 bases between. DNA for the CDR3: TGTGCCAGCAGTTCGCCGGGTGGAATAAATGAAAAACTGTTTTTT. This gives the protein CASSSPGGINEKLFF.

This clonotype was observed many times. J is TRBJ2-2 and V is TRBV4-3; D is tentatively TRBD1 or TRBD2 (6 bases each). The CDR3 is 15 amino acids. Germline CDR1 reads LGHNA; CDR2 reads YSLEER. The V end lost 5 bases, the J end lost 3 bases, and 13 bases lay between the germline ends. The CDR3 bases are TGCGCCAGCAGCGGGGGGCCCATACACACCGGGGAGCTGTTTTTT. As protein: CASSGGPIHTGELFF.

The chain recombines TRBV5-1 with TRBJ2-1, with D possibly being TRBD2 (6 bases). Looked up from germline, CDR1 is SGHRS and CDR2 is YFSETQ. Trimming cost V 5 bases and J 5 bases, with 14 bases left between them. This CDR3 has 14 residues. The CDR3 loop reads CASRWEDKNNEQFF. CDR3 sequence (DNA): TGCGCCAGCAGATGGGAGGACAAGAACAATGAGCAGTTCTTC.

This clonotype was found a few times. V and J are TRBV24-1 and TRBJ2-1; D possibly matches TRBD1 or TRBD2 (6 bases each). The germline V and J ends were trimmed by 5 bases and 8 bases, with 33 bases remaining between them. Germline CDR1 reads KGHDR; CDR2 reads SFDVKD. The CDR3 has 20 residues. CDR3 DNA sequence: TGTGCCACCAGTGCCGGTTCGGGGGCCCGGAGTTCTATAGGGGTGGATGAGCAGTTCTTC. The encoded protein is CATSAGSGARSSIGVDEQFF.

The chain uses TRBV7-3 and TRBJ2-2, with D maybe TRBD1 (6 bases). Trimming removed 2 bases from V and 4 bases from J, with 20 bases in between. Per the germline V gene, CDR1 is SGHTA and CDR2 is FQGTGA. The CDR3 has 18 amino acids. The CDR3 region has the DNA TGTGCCAGCAGCTTATTTCCGTTTCGGCAGGGGACCACCGGGGAGCTGTTTTTT. Its translation is CASSLFPFRQGTTGELFF.

V usage is TRBV24-1 and J usage is TRBJ2-3; 7 nucleotides agree with TRBD1. CDR1 and CDR2 from the germline V gene are KGHDR and SFDVKD. Germline trimming cut 3 bases from V and 9 bases from J; bases unmatched to any gene: 8. The CDR3 consists of 14 residues. The chain's CDR3 is CATSDPGTAPTQYF. As DNA, the CDR3 is TGTGCCACCAGTGATCCGGGGACAGCGCCCACGCAGTATTTT.

This clonotype was detected ten times or more. This chain connects TRBV30 to TRBJ1-2; no reliable D call. V lost 4 bases and J lost 3, with 9 bases in between. The CDR3 is 12 amino acids. Germline CDR1 reads GTSNPN; CDR2 reads SVGIG (reference sequence). The CDR3 region has the DNA TGTGCCTGGAAGGCCAGCGACTATGGCTACACCTTC. Protein sequence: CAWKASDYGYTF.

This clonotype was counted many times. The DNA of the CDR3 is TGTGCCAGCAGCCCTTCTAGCGGGAGGAGCTACGAGCAGTACGTC. Translation gives CASSPSSGRSYEQYV. The chain links TRBV3-1 to TRBJ2-7; TRBD2 aligns across 11 bases. Germline V gene data show CDR1 as LGHDT and CDR2 as YNNKEL (reference sequence). The J segment lost 3 bases and the V segment lost 4 bases, leaving 5 bases of the junction unmatched. The CDR3 totals 15 residues.

In its sample, this clonotype was seen many times. One end of the junction does not line up with germline, which may come from a read error. V and J are TRBV20-1 and TRBJ2-3; 9 nucleotides agree with TRBD2. The CDR3 contains 12 residues. Per germline, CDR1 DFQATT and CDR2 SNEGSKA (reference sequence). CDR3 sequence (DNA): TGCAGTGCTAGAGATTTGCGGGGGGGCTGGAATTTT. Translating it yields CSARDLRGGWNF.

The CDR3 nucleotides read TGTGCCAGCAGCTTCACCGGGACAGGGGGCCTCAATGAGCAGTTCTTC. Translation: CASSFTGTGGLNEQFF. The V call is TRBV7-3, the J call TRBJ2-1; 12 nucleotides match TRBD1. V dropped 3 bases and J dropped 6; count of bases not matched to a gene: 6. Per the germline V gene, CDR1 is SGHTA and CDR2 is FQGTGA. The CDR3 is made up of 16 amino acids. The complete variable domain, with remaining parts taken from reference TRBV7-3 and TRBJ2-1, reads GAGVSQTPSNKVTEKGKYVELRCDPISGHTALYWYRQSLGQGPEFLIYFQGTGAADDSGLPNDRFFAVRPEGSVSTLKIQRTERGDSAVYLCASSFTGTGGLNEQFFGPGTRLTVL.

The chain has TRBV14 and TRBJ1-5; possibly TRBD1 for D (6 bases). Trimming left V 4 bases short and J 1 base short, with 14 bases between. CDR3 length: 16 amino acids. Germline V gives CDR1 SGHDN, CDR2 FVKESK. CDR3 protein: CASSPHETGSNQPQHF. In nucleotides, the CDR3 is TGTGCCAGCAGCCCCCACGAGACAGGCAGCAATCAGCCCCAGCATTTT.